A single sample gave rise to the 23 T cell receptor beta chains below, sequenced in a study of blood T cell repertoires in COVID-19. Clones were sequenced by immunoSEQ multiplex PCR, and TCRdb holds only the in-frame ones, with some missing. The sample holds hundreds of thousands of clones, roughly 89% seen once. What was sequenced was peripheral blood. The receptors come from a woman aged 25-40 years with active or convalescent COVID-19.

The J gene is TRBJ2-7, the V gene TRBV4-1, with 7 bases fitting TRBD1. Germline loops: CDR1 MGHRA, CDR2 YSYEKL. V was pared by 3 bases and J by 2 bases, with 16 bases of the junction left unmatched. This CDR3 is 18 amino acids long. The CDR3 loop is CASSHTPSTGLAAYEQYF. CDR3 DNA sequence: TGCGCCAGCAGCCATACCCCATCGACAGGGCTCGCGGCCTACGAGCAGTACTTC.

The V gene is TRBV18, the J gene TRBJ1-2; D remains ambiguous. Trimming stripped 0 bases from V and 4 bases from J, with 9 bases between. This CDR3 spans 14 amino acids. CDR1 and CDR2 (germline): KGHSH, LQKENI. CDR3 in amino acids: CASSPPSLGYGYTF. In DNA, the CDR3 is TGTGCCAGCTCACCACCGAGCCTCGGCTATGGCTACACCTTC.

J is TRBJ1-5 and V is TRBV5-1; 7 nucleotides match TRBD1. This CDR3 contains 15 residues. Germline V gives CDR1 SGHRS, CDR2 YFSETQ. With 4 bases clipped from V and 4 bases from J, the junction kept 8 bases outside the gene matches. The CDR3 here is CASSIGTVKNQPQHF. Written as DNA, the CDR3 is TGCGCCAGCAGCATCGGGACAGTGAAAAATCAGCCCCAGCATTTT.

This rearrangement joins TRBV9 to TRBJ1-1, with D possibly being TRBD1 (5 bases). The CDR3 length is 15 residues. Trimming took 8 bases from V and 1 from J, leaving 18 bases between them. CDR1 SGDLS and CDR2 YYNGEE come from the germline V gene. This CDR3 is CASTTLLTANTEAFF. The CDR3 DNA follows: TGTGCCAGTACCACACTCCTGACAGCGAACACTGAAGCTTTCTTT. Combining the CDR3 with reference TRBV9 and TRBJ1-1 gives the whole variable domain DSGVTQTPKHLITATGQRVTLRCSPRSGDLSVYWYQQSLDQGLQFLIQYYNGEERAKGNILERFSAQQFPDLHSELNLSSLELGDSALYFCASTTLLTANTEAFFGQGTRLTVV.

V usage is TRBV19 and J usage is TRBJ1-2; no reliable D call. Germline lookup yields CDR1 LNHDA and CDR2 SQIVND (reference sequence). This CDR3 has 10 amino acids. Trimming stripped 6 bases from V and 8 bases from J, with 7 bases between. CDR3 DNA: TGTGCCAGTAGGGCGGAGGGCTACACCTTC. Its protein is CASRAEGYTF. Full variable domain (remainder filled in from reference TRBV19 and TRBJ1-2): DGGITQSPKYLFRKEGQNVTLSCEQNLNHDAMYWYRQDPGQGLRLIYYSQIVNDFQKGDIAEGYSVSREKKESFPLTVTSAQKNPTAFYLCASRAEGYTFGSGTRLTVV.

CDR3 protein: CASSERGGNQPQHF. The CDR3 DNA sequence: TGTGCCAGCAGTGAAAGAGGGGGTAATCAGCCCCAGCATTTT. V gene TRBV6-1 combines with J gene TRBJ1-5, with D maybe TRBD1 (6 bases). CDR1 MNHNS and CDR2 SASEGT come from the germline V gene. The CDR3 spans 14 residues. V lost 2 bases and J 4 bases, leaving 9 bases between the germline ends.

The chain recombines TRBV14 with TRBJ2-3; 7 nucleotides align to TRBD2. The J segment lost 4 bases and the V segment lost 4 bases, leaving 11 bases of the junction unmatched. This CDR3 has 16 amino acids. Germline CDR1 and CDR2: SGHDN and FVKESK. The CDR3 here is CASSPVRGGWADTQYF. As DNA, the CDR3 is TGTGCCAGCAGCCCCGTGAGGGGAGGGTGGGCAGATACGCAGTATTTT.

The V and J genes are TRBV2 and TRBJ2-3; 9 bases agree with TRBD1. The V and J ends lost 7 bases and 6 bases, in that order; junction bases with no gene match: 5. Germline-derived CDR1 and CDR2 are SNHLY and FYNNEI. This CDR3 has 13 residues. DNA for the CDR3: TGTGCCAGCACCATTGGACAGGGGGATACGCAGTATTTT. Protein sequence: CASTIGQGDTQYF.

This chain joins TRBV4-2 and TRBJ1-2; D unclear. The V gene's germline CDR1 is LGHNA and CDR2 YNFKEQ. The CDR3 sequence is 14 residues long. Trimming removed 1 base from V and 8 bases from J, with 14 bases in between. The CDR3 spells CASSQVGQAGGYTF. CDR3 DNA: TGTGCCAGCAGCCAAGTGGGTCAGGCGGGGGGCTACACCTTC.

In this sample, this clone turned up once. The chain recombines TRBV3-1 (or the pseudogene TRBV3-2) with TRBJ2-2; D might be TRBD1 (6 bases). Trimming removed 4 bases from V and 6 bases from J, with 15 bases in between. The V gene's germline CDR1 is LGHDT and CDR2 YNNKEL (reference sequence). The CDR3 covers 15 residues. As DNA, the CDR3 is TGTGCCAGCAGCCCCAGGGAACGACAGGCCGGGGAGCTGTTTTTT. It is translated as CASSPRERQAGELFF.

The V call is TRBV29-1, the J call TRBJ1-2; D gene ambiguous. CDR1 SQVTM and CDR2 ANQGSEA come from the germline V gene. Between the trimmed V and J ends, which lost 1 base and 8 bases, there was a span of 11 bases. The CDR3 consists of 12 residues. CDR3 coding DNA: TGCAGCGTTGAAGTTTGGACTGGCGGCTACACCTTC. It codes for CSVEVWTGGYTF.

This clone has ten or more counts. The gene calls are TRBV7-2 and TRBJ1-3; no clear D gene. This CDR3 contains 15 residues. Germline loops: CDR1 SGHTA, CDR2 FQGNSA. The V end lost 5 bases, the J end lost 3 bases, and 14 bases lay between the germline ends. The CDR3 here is CASSRAAGFGNTIYF. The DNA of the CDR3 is TGTGCCAGCAGCCGCGCAGCGGGCTTTGGAAACACCATATATTTT.

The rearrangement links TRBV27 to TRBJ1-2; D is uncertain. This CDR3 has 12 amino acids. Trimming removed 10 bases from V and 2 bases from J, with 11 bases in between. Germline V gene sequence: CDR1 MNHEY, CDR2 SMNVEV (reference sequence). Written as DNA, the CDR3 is TGTGCCACCGTAAGCCCAAACTATGGCTACACCTTC. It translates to CATVSPNYGYTF.

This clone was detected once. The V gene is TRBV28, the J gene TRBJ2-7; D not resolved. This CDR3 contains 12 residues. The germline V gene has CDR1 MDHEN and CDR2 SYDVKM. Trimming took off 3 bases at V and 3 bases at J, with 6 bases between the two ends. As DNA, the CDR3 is TGTGCCAGCAGTTTCGGGTACTACGAGCAGTACTTC. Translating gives CASSFGYYEQYF. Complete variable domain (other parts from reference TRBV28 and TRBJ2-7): DVKVTQSSRYLVKRTGEKVFLECVQDMDHENMFWYRQDPGLGLRLIYFSYDVKMKEKGDIPEGYSVSREKKERFSLILESASTNQTSMYLCASSFGYYEQYFGPGTRLTVT.

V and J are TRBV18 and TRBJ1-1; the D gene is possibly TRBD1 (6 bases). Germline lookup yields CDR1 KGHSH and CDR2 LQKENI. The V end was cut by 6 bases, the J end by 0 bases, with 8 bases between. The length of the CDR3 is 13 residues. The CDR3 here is CASSRGMNTEAFF. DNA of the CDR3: TGTGCCAGCTCCAGGGGTATGAACACTGAAGCTTTCTTT.

CDR3 loop: CASSLAIGGAQETQYF. The CDR3 nucleotides read TGTGCCAGCAGCTTAGCGATCGGGGGGGCGCAAGAGACCCAGTACTTC. This sequence joins TRBV7-7 and TRBJ2-5; TRBD2 matches 8 bases. V gave up 0 bases and J gave up 2 bases; unmatched junction bases: 5. This CDR3 is built from 16 residues. From germline, CDR1 is SSHAT and CDR2 FNYEAQ (reference sequence).

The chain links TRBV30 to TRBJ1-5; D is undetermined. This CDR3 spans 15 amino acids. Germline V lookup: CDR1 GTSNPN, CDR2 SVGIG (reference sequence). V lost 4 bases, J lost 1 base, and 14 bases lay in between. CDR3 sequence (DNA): TGTGCCTGGAAGGCCCTGGGAGGAAGCAATCAGCCCCAGCATTTT. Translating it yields CAWKALGGSNQPQHF.

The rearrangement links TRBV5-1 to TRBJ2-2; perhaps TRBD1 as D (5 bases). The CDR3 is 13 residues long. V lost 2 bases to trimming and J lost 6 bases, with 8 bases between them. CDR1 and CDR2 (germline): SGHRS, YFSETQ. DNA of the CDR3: TGCGCCAGCAGCTTCGACAGTTCCGGGGAGCTGTTTTTT. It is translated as CASSFDSSGELFF.

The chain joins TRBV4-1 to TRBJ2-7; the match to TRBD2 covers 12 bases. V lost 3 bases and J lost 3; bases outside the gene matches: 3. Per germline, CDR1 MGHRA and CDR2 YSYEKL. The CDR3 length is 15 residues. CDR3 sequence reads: CASSHELAGGYEQYF. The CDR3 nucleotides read TGCGCCAGCAGCCATGAACTAGCGGGGGGCTACGAGCAGTACTTC.

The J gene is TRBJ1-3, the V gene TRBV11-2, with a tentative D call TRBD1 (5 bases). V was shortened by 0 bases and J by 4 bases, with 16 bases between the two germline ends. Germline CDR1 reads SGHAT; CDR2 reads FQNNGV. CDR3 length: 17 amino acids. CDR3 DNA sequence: TGTGCCAGCAGCTTAGATCGGATGGGGCGGGGAGGAAACACCATATATTTT. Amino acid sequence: CASSLDRMGRGGNTIYF.

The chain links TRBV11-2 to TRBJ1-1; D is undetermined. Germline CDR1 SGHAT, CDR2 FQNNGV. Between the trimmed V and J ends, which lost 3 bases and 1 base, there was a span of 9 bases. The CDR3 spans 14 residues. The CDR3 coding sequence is TGTGCCAGCAGCTTTGGGCCCGGGAACACTGAAGCTTTCTTT. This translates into CASSFGPGNTEAFF.

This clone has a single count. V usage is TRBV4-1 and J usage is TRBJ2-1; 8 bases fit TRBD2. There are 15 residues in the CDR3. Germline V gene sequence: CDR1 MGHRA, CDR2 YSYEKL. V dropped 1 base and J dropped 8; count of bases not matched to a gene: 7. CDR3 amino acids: CASSQVGLGVDEQFF. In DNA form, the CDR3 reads TGCGCCAGCAGCCAAGTGGGACTAGGGGTTGATGAGCAGTTCTTC.

The CDR3 protein is CASLRPSTSGSETQYF. Written as DNA, the CDR3 is TGTGCCAGCTTACGGCCCTCGACTAGCGGGAGCGAGACCCAGTACTTC. The genes are TRBV2 and TRBJ2-5; TRBD2 aligns across 12 bases. The CDR3 has 16 residues. The V and J ends lost 8 bases and 5 bases, in that order; junction bases with no gene match: 12. The germline CDR1 and CDR2 sequences are SNHLY and FYNNEI.